This is a list of T cell receptor beta chains from one sample in a study of blood T cells in healthy people across ages. From the 5' RACE reads, TCRdb called clonotypes with MiXCR, one entry per CDR3 protein. The sample includes roughly 1,300,000 distinct CDR3 sequences, 55% to 75% of them seen just once. Specimen: blood. These TCRs come from a man younger than 30 in good health. CDR3s include the opening cysteine and the closing phenylalanine or tryptophan. The order of the fields is J gene, clone size, V gene, CDR3 protein. The size field is filled for only some rows; it gives once, few, many or a size class.

TRBJ2-1	few	TRBV29-1	CSVEILADLGGEQFF
TRBJ2-5	NA	TRBV6-6	CASSYSPQLETQYF
TRBJ1-5	once	TRBV28	CASTMGGNNQPQHF
TRBJ2-5	few	TRBV5-1	CASSPLALGETQYF
TRBJ2-7	NA	TRBV28	CASSLESGGWEQYF
TRBJ2-7	NA	TRBV20-1	CSARDGGQGSYEQYF
TRBJ2-1	NA	TRBV11-2	CASSFIIIGLYSYNEQFF
TRBJ1-5	NA	TRBV12-3/TRBV12-4	CASSLRQGYSNQPQHF
NA	few	TRBV6-6	CASSLSGQPNHYEQYF
TRBJ2-1	NA	TRBV20-1	CSARDSSGGAHEQFF
TRBJ2-1	NA	TRBV27	CASSVKGGWGERFF
TRBJ2-3	few	TRBV12-3/TRBV12-4	CASRPTGQGAYTQYF
TRBJ2-5	NA	TRBV6-2/TRBV6-3	CASSYSTGDKETQYF